Sequencing of this T cell receptor (beta chain) was carried out in a study of cytomegalovirus exposure and HLA in healthy donors. It was with 60 Vbeta and 13 Jbeta primers that the PCR ran. Profiling relied on immunoSEQ multiplex PCR, and the TCRdb table lists in-frame clones only, not all of them. The data show some 240,000 clones, 80% to 95% seen once. As to this clone: The junction shows a germline mismatch at one end, possibly a read error.

The germline V gene encodes CDR1 SGHTA and CDR2 FQGTGA. The CDR3 is 13 amino acids. Sequenced: PBMCs. The TCR originated in a girl aged 2-9 years in good health and CMV-seronegative. V gene TRBV7-3 combines with J gene TRBJ1-1; D unclear. CDR3 sequence: CASGLIGNTEAFF. The CDR3 DNA reads TGTGCCAGCGGCTTAATCGGGAACACTGAAGCTTTCTTT. The full variable domain, with the rest looked up from reference TRBV7-3 and TRBJ1-1, is GAGVSQTPSNKVTEKGKYVELRCDPISGHTALYWYRQSLGQGPEFLIYFQGTGAADDSGLPNDRFFAVRPEGSVSTLKIQRTERGDSAVYLCASGLIGNTEAFFGQGTRLTVV.